Only one count was recorded for the clone carrying this TCR beta chain. The sample's time point: blood 4 weeks post-SBRT, at nephrectomy. Treatment in this sample: 15 Gy SBRT to primary tumor, nephrectomy 4 weeks later. Nephrectomy followed 15 Gy stereotactic body radiation by 4 weeks. V lost 1 base, J lost 0 bases, and 10 bases lay in between. Per the germline V gene, CDR1 is MGHRA and CDR2 is YSYEKL. The CDR3 contains 16 residues. Generated by immunoSEQ multiplex PCR, the TCRdb table keeps only in-frame clones and is missing some. Among around 99,000 clones listed, 84% were seen once. The sample is drawn from a study of radiation and T cells in renal cell carcinoma.

The sample in question was blood, obtained from a patient whose treatment included radiotherapy and nephrectomy. This rearrangement joins TRBV4-1 to TRBJ2-4, with D uncertain. The receptor was isolated from a man aged 60 to 69 with renal cell carcinoma. The CDR3 reads CASSQGLALAKNIQYF. CDR3 sequence (DNA): TGCGCCAGCAGCCAAGGGTTGGCACTAGCCAAAAACATTCAGTACTTC.